Listed below are T cell receptor beta chains from one sample, sequenced in a study of Ad26.COV2.S vaccination and SARS-CoV-2 variants. Here immunoSEQ multiplex PCR was the method, and the copy in TCRdb shows in-frame clones only, minus some. The sample has approximately 420,000 clones; around 89% are singletons. The sequencing here drew on peripheral blood, taken in a trial of Ad26.COV2.S vaccine versus placebo. The receptors originated from a person aged 18-60 years who received the Ad26.COV2.S COVID-19 vaccine or a placebo. Each CDR3 is given with its conserved first and last residue. The D gene is left open where the match is weak. A row's size may be missing; if present it is once, few, many or a size class.

D gene,V gene,CDR3 length,J gene,clone size,CDR3 DNA,CDR3 protein
NA,TRBV28,14,TRBJ2-3,NA,TGTGCCAGCAGCCCGGGTGGGGGCACAGATACGCAGTATTTT,CASSPGGGTDTQYF
TRBD2,TRBV7-3,15,TRBJ2-3,NA,TGTGCCAGCAGCTTACAGGGAGGGGATGGAGATACGCAGTATTTT,CASSLQGGDGDTQYF
NA,TRBV15,14,TRBJ2-3,NA,TGTGCCACCAGCAGAGTGGGCAACCCAGATACGCAGTATTTT,CATSRVGNPDTQYF
NA,TRBV11-2,15,TRBJ2-5,NA,TGTGCCAGCGGTAAATTAGGGGGACGGTGGGAGACCCAGTACTTC,CASGKLGGRWETQYF
NA,TRBV6-6,14,TRBJ1-3,NA,TGTGCCAGCAGTTTAGGTGGGGCTGGGAACACCATATATTTT,CASSLGGAGNTIYF
NA,TRBV19,14,TRBJ2-7,NA,TGTGCCAGTAGTATATTTTCCAGGACCGACGAGCAGTACTTC,CASSIFSRTDEQYF
NA,TRBV3-1/TRBV3-2,15,TRBJ2-2,once,TGTGCCAGCAGCCAAAATCCAGGGTCCCCCGGGGAGCTGTTTTTT,CASSQNPGSPGELFF
TRBD1,TRBV30,15,TRBJ1-3,NA,TGTGCCTGGAGCGTTGGTACAGGGGCTGGAAACACCATATATTTT,CAWSVGTGAGNTIYF
NA,TRBV28,14,TRBJ1-6,NA,TGTGCCAGCAGTCCCCGGAGCTATAATTCACCCCTCCACTTT,CASSPRSYNSPLHF
TRBD1,TRBV7-8,15,TRBJ1-5,once,TGTGCCAGCAGCCAGACCGGGACAGGGAATCAGCCCCAGCATTTT,CASSQTGTGNQPQHF
TRBD1,TRBV7-9,17,TRBJ1-6,NA,TGTGCCAGCAGCTCCCCACAGGGGGCTGACTATAATTCACCCCTCCACTTT,CASSSPQGADYNSPLHF
NA,TRBV5-4,16,TRBJ2-3,few,TGTGCCAGCAGCCCCCCTGGGACCGGACGTACAGATACGCAGTATTTT,CASSPPGTGRTDTQYF
NA,TRBV18,14,TRBJ1-1,NA,TGTGCCAGCTCACCACCCACAGTGAACACTGAAGCTTTCTTT,CASSPPTVNTEAFF
NA,TRBV6-2/TRBV6-3,13,TRBJ2-7,once,TGTGCCAGCAGCACGGCGGGTCGGGACGGGCAGTACTTC,CASSTAGRDGQYF
NA,TRBV7-2,15,TRBJ1-1,once,TGTGCCAGCAGCTTAATACAAGTTACCGACACTGAAGCTTTCTTT,CASSLIQVTDTEAFF
TRBD1,TRBV18,16,TRBJ1-1,NA,TGTGCCAGCTCACTAACCCTGGGACAGTTGAACACTGAAGCTTTCTTT,CASSLTLGQLNTEAFF